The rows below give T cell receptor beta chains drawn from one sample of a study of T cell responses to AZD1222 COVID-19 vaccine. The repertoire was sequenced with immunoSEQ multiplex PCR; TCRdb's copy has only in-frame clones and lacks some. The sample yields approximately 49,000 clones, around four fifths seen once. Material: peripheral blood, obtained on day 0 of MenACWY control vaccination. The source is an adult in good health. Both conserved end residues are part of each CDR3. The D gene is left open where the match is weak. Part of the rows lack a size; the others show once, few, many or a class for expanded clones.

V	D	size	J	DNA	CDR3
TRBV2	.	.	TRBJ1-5	TGTGCCAGCAGCGGCGGGAGGAATCAGCCCCAGCATTTT	CASSGGRNQPQHF
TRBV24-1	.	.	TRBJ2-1	TGTGCCACCAGTGATTTCGGGAAGAACAATGAGCAGTTCTTC	CATSDFGKNNEQFF
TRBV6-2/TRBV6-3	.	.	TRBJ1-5	TGTGCCAGCACCCCACTGCGGTCACGGAATCAGCCCCAGCATTTT	CASTPLRSRNQPQHF
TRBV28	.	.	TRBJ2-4	TGTGCCAGCAGCCCGGGGGGCGGATATAGCCAGGTTTGGATCATTCAGTACTTC	CASSPGGGYSQVWIIQYF
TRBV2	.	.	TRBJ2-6	TGTGCCAGCAGGAGTAGTGGGGCCAACGTCCTGACTTTC	CASRSSGANVLTF
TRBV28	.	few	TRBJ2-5	TGTGCCAGCACCTCAGGGGTGAAGCCCCAGTACTTC	CASTSGVKPQYF
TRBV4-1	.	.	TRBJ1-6	TGCGCCAGCAGCCAAGACAGGGTCTATAATTCACCCCTCCACTTT	CASSQDRVYNSPLHF
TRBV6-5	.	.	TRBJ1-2	TGTGCCAGCAGTTACTCAGGGGTAGCGGGCGGCTACACCTTC	CASSYSGVAGGYTF
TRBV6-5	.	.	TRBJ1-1	TGTGCCAGCAGGACCGGGATCAGGGACACTGAAGCTTTCTTT	CASRTGIRDTEAFF
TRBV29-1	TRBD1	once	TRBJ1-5	TGCAGCGTTGACGGGACAGTTCTTCAGCCCCAGCATTTT	CSVDGTVLQPQHF
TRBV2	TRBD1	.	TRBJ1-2	TGTGCCAGCAGGTCGGGACAGAGAAGCCCTGGCTACACCTTC	CASRSGQRSPGYTF
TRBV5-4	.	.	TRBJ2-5	TGTGCCAGCAGCATGCAGTTCCAAGAGACCCAGTACTTC	CASSMQFQETQYF
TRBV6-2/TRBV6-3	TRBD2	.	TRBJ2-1	TGTGCCAGCAGCCCGGGACTAGCGGGGCTAAGTAGCTCCTACAATGAGCAGTTCTTC	CASSPGLAGLSSSYNEQFF
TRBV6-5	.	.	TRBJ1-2	TGTGCCAGCAGCCCAGACAGATACTATGGCTACACCTTC	CASSPDRYYGYTF
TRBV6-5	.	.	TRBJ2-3	TGTGCCAGCGCCCCCCGGACAGCGAGGGCAGATACGCAGTATTTT	CASAPRTARADTQYF
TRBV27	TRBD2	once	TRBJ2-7	TGTGCCAGCAGTCCTAGCGGGACCAACTCCTACGAGCAGTACTTC	CASSPSGTNSYEQYF
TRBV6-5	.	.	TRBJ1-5	TGTGCCAGCAGGGGCCTCGGGGTGGGTCAGCCCCAGCATTTT	CASRGLGVGQPQHF
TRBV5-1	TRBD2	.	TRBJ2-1	TGCGCCAGCAGCTTGGTACTGGCGGGGGGGGGCAATGAGCAGTTCTTC	CASSLVLAGGGNEQFF
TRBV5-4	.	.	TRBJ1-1	TGTGCCAGCAGCTTGCAGGGGAATCCTGAAGCTTTCTTT	CASSLQGNPEAFF
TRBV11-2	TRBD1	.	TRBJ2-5	TGTGCCAGCAGCTTAGGGGGGACAGGAGGCCAAGAGACCCAGTACTTC	CASSLGGTGGQETQYF
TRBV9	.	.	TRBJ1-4	TGTGCCAGCAGCGCAGACCGGGATGTGACGGAAAAACTGTTTTTT	CASSADRDVTEKLFF
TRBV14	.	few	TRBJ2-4	TGTGCCAGCAGCCAAGGAGGTCTACAGAAAACCAAAAACATTCAGTACTTC	CASSQGGLQKTKNIQYF
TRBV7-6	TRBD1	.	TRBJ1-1	TGTGCCAGCAGCACAGGGGCCCCCTTGGGCACTGAAGCTTTCTTT	CASSTGAPLGTEAFF
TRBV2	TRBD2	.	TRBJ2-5	TGTGCCAGCAGTGAGGGGCTAGCGGGGAGGCAACAGACCCAGTACTTC	CASSEGLAGRQQTQYF
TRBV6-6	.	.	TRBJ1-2	TGTGCCAGCAGTGACAGCATTAACTATGGCTACACCTTC	CASSDSINYGYTF
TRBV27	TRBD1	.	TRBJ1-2	TGTGCCAGCTCCCGGGGGGACAGGGGATATGGCTACACCTTC	CASSRGDRGYGYTF
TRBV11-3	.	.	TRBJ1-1	TGTGCCAGCAGCCGACAGATGAACACTGAAGCTTTCTTT	CASSRQMNTEAFF
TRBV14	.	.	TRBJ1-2	TGTGCCAGCAGCCCCGGTCCATCACGAGGCTACACCTTC	CASSPGPSRGYTF
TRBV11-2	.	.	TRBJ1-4	TGTGCCAGCAGCTTAGTTGACAGGACGGATGGCAAACTGTTTTTT	CASSLVDRTDGKLFF
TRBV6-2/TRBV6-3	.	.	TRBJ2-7	TGTGCCAGCAGTTACCCCCTCGGCCTACGTGGCGGGGTTACCTACGAGCAGTACTTC	CASSYPLGLRGGVTYEQYF
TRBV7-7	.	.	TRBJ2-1	TGTGCCAGCAGCTTAAACTCCCTTAGCAATGAGCAGTTCTTC	CASSLNSLSNEQFF
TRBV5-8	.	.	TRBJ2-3	TGTGCCAGCAGCTTGGAAGGACACTCGAAGTATTTT	CASSLEGHSKYF
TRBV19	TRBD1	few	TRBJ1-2	TGTGCCAGTAGTATAGTGTGGACAGGGACTTATGGCTACACCTTC	CASSIVWTGTYGYTF
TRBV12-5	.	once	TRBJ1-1	TGTGCTAGTGGTTTGGTACCAGGGAACACTGAAGCTTTCTTT	CASGLVPGNTEAFF
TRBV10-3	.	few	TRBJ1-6	TGTGCCATCAGTGAGTCTCCCGGACGGACTAATTCACCCCTCCACTTT	CAISESPGRTNSPLHF
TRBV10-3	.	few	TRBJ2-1	TGTGCCATCAGTAGGAAGGGGGGTGAGCAGTTCTTC	CAISRKGGEQFF
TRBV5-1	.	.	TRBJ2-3	TGCGCCAGCAGCTTGGCGTTCCCCGGGAGTAGTGATACGCAGTATTTT	CASSLAFPGSSDTQYF
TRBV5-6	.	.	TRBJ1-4	TGTGCCAGCAGCTCCTATGCCGAAAAACTGTTTTTT	CASSSYAEKLFF
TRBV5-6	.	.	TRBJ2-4	TGTGCCAGCAGCTTGGTGGGCCGGATAGCCAAAAACATTCAGTACTTC	CASSLVGRIAKNIQYF
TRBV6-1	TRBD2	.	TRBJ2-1	TGTGCCAGCAAACCGGGACTAGGAAGTGAGCAGTTCTTC	CASKPGLGSEQFF
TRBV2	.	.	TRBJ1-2	TGTGCCAGCAGTGTACAGGTGTCTGGCTACACCTTC	CASSVQVSGYTF
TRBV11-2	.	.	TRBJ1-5	TGTGCCAGCAGCCTCCGCGGCACCCCCAATCAGCCCCAGCATTTT	CASSLRGTPNQPQHF
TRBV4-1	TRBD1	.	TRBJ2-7	TGCGCCAGCAGCCAAGGATCCGGGACAGGGGTGTGGGAGCAGTACTTC	CASSQGSGTGVWEQYF
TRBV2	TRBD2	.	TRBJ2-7	TGTGCCAGCCAAGCGGGAGCGGTTTACGAGCAGTACTTC	CASQAGAVYEQYF
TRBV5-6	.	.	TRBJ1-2	TGTGCCAGCAGCTTGAGGCGGGGCGGCTACACCTTC	CASSLRRGGYTF
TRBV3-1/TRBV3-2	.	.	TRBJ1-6	TGTGCCAGCAGCCAAGGGGGGGGAAATTCACCCCTCCACTTT	CASSQGGGNSPLHF
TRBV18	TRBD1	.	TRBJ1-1	TGTGCCAGCTCACCCAGGACAGGGCGCACTGAAGCTTTCTTT	CASSPRTGRTEAFF